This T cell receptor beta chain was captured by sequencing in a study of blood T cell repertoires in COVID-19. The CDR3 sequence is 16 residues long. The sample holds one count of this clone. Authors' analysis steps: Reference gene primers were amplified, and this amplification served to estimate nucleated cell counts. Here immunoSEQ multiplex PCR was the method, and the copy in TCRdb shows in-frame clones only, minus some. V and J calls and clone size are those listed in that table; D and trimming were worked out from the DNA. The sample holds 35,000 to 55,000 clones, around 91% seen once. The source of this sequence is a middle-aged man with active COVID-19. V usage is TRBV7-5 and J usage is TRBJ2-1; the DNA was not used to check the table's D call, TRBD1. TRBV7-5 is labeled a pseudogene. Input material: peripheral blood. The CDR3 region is CARSLVSGTGDNEQFF. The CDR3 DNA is TGTGCCAGAAGCTTAGTTTCTGGGACAGGGGACAATGAGCAGTTCTTC.